This section outlines one T cell receptor beta chain sequence together with its context. The antigen is not known. Trimming stripped 4 bases from V and 8 bases from J, with 11 bases between. There are 12 residues in the CDR3. Looked up from germline, CDR1 is MNHEY and CDR2 is SVGEGT. This entry belongs to a study of T cell responses to AZD1222 COVID-19 vaccine. The study, taken as a whole, reports: Donor demographics were predominantly white British with a female majority; clonal diversity may be underestimated. Spike-specific TCR depth and breadth grew after two AZD1222 doses. Spike was spanned by vaccine-associated CD4 TCRs, which were dominant at 160-218 and 743-854.

Method: immunoSEQ multiplex PCR; TCRdb's copy keeps in-frame clones and lacks some. The sample contains over 60,000 clones, more than 75% of which appear only once. The sequences come from peripheral blood, collected 28 days after the second dose of the MenACWY control vaccine. V and J are TRBV6-2 or TRBV6-3 and TRBJ1-2; D uncertain. The origin of this receptor is an adult who received the MenACWY meningococcal vaccine as a control. CDR3 residues: CASSSASGGYTF. CDR3 nucleotides: TGTGCCAGCAGTTCGGCGTCGGGGGGCTACACCTTC.